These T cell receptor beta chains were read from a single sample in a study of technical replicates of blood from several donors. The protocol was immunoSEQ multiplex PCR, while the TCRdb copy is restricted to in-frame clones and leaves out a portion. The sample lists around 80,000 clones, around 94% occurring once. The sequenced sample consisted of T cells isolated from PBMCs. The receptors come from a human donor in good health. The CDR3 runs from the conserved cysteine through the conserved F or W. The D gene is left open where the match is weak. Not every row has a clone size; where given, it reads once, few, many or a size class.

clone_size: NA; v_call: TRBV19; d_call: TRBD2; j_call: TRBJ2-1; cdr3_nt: TGTGCCAGTAGTATAGCTAGCGGGAGGGTCAATGAGCAGTTCTTC; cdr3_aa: CASSIASGRVNEQFF
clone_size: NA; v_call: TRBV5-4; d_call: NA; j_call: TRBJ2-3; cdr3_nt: TGTGCCAGCAGCTTTGTAGAGGGAGCAGATACGCAGTATTTT; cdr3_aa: CASSFVEGADTQYF
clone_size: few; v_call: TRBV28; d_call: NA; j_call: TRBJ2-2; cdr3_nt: TGTGCCAGCAGTTATCCGACAGCCTCACTGAACACCGGGGAGCTGTTTTTT; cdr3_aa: CASSYPTASLNTGELFF
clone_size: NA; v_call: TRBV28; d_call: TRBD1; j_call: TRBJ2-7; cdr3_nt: TGTGCCAGCACCACAGGGGGCGGCTGGGAGCAGTACTTC; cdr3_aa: CASTTGGGWEQYF
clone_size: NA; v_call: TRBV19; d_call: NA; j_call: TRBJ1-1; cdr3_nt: TGTGCCAGTAGTACGATCTCTCAGGGAAATGAAGCTTTCTTT; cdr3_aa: CASSTISQGNEAFF
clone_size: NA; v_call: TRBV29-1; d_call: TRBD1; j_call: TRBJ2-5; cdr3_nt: TGCAGCGTTGAAGGGGACAGAAGAGAGACCCAGTACTTC; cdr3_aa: CSVEGDRRETQYF
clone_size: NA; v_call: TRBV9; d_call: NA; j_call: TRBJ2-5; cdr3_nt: TGTGCCAGCAGCGTAGGCGGGGGCCCCGGGAAGACCCAGTACTTC; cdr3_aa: CASSVGGGPGKTQYF
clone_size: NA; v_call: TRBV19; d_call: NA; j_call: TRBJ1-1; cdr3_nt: TGTGCCAGTAGCCACTGGACTGAAGCTTTCTTT; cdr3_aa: CASSHWTEAFF
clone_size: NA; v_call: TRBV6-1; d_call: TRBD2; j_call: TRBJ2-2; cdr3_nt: TGTGCCAGCCGCGCGGGGGAGAACACCGGGGAGCTGTTTTTT; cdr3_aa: CASRAGENTGELFF
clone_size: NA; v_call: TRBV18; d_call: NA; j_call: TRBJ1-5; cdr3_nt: TGTGCCAGCTCACAGAGACTCCAGGGTGTGAGCAATCAGCCCCAGCATTTT; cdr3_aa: CASSQRLQGVSNQPQHF
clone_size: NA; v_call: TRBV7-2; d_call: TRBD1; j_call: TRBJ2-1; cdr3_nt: TGTGCCAGCAACGACAGGGGGGCCTACAATGAGCAGTTCTTC; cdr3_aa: CASNDRGAYNEQFF
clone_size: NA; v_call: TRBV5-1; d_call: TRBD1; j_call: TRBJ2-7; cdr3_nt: TGCGCCAGCAGCGCCACCACAGGGGGCAGGGGGAATAGCTACGAGCAGTACTTC; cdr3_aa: CASSATTGGRGNSYEQYF
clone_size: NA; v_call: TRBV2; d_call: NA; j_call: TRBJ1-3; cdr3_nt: TGTGCCAGCAGTAGATGGACTGCCACCGAGCTAGTAAAAGGAAACACCATATATTTT; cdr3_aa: CASSRWTATELVKGNTIYF
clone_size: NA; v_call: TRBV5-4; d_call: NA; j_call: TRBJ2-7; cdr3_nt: TGTGCCAGCAGCTTGGAGGAGAACTACGAGCAGTACTTC; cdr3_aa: CASSLEENYEQYF
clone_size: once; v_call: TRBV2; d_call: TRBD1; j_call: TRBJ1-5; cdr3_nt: TGTGCCAGTGCCCGGGACAGCGTCTATGGGCCCCAGCATTTT; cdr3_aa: CASARDSVYGPQHF
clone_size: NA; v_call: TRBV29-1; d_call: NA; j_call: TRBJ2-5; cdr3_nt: TGCAGCGTTGAAGGGACTGGACCGGAGACCCAGTACTTC; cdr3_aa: CSVEGTGPETQYF
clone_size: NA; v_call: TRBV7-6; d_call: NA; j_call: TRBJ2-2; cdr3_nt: TGTGCCAGCAGCTTAACCACGAAACTAGAGAACACCGGGGAGCTGTTTTTT; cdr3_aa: CASSLTTKLENTGELFF
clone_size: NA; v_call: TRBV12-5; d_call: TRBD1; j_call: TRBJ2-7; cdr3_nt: TGTGCTAGACTCCATTCCGGGACAGCGTACGAGCAGTACTTC; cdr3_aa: CARLHSGTAYEQYF
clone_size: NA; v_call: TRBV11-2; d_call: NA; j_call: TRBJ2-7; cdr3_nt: TGTGCCAGCAGCTTAGTTGTCACGGGTTTAGCCTACGAGCAGTACTTC; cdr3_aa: CASSLVVTGLAYEQYF
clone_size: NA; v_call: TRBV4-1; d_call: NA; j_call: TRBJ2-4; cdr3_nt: TGCGCCAGCAGCCAAGAGGGGCGGAACATTCAGTACTTC; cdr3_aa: CASSQEGRNIQYF
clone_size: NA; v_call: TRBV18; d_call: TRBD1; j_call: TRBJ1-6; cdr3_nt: TGTGCCAGCTCAATTACCGGGACAGGGGAAGGTTCACCCCTCCACTTT; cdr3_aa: CASSITGTGEGSPLHF
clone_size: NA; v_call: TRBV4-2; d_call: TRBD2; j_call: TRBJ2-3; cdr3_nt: TGTGCCAGCAGCCAAGGGGGGTCGAGCGGGAGGGCCGGAGATACGCAGTATTTT; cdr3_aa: CASSQGGSSGRAGDTQYF
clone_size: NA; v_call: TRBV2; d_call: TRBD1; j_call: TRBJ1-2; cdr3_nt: TGTGCCAGCTTAAAGGGGACAGGTGGCTACACCTTC; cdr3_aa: CASLKGTGGYTF
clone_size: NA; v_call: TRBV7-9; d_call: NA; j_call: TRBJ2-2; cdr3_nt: TGTGCCAGCAGCTCCGTTCGTGCGAACACCGGGGAGCTGTTTTTT; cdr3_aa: CASSSVRANTGELFF
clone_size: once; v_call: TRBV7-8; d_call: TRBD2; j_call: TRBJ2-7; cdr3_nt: TGTGCCAGCAGCTTGGGACTAGCGGGGCCCTACGAGCAGTACTTC; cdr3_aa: CASSLGLAGPYEQYF
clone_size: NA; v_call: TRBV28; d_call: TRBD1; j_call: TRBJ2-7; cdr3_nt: TGTGCCAGCACCGGGACAGGGGGCTCCTACGAGCAGTACTTC; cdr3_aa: CASTGTGGSYEQYF
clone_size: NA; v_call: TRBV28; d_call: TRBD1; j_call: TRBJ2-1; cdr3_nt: TGTGCCAGCAGTTTCTTACAGGGGGAAGATGAGCAGTTCTTC; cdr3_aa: CASSFLQGEDEQFF
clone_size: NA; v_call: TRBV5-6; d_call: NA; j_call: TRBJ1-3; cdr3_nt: TGTGCCAGCAGTCGCCCGGAGGGGCTCGGAAACACCATATATTTT; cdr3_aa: CASSRPEGLGNTIYF
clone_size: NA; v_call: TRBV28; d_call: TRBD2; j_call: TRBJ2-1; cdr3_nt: TGTGCCACCGAACCGGGACTAGCGGGAGTTTCCTACAATGAGCAGTTCTTC; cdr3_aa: CATEPGLAGVSYNEQFF
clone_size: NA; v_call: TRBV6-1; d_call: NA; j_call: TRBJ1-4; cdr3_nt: TGTGCCAGCAGTGGCTGGAGAAATGAAAAACTGTTTTTT; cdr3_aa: CASSGWRNEKLFF
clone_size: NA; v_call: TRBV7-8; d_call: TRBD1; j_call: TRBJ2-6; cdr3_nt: TGTGCCAGCAGCTTTAGCCAGGGGGCTATCTCTGGGGCCAACGTCCTGACTTTC; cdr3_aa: CASSFSQGAISGANVLTF
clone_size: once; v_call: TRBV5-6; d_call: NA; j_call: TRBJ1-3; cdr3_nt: TGTGCCAGCAGCCCCACAGGTGCTTCTGGAAACACCATATATTTT; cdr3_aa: CASSPTGASGNTIYF
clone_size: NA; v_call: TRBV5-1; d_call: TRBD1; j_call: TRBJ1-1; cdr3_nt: TGCGCCAGCAGCTTCCGTTCAGGGGGCCACGACACTGAAGCTTTCTTT; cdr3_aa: CASSFRSGGHDTEAFF
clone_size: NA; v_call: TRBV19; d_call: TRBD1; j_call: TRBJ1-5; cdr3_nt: TGTGCCAGTACAGGGGGCAACAATCAGCCCCAGCATTTT; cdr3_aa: CASTGGNNQPQHF
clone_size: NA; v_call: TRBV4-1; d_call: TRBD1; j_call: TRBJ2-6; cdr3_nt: TGCGCCAGCAGCCAGGGTCCAGGGGGCTCTGGGGCCAACGTCCTGACTTTC; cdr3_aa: CASSQGPGGSGANVLTF
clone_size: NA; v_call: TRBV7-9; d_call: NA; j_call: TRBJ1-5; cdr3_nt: TGTGCCAGCAGCTCTAAGTTTGGTCAGCCCCAGCATTTT; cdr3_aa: CASSSKFGQPQHF
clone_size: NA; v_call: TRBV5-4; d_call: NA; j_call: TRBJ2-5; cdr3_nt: TGTGCCAGCAGCTTGGTTGCAGGGGTCGCCGTAGAGACCCAGTACTTC; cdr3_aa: CASSLVAGVAVETQYF
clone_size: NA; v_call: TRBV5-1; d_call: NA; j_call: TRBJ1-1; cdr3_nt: TGCGCCAGCAGCTTGTTAGCCTTTCCTCCGCCGAACACTGAAGCTTTCTTT; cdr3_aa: CASSLLAFPPPNTEAFF
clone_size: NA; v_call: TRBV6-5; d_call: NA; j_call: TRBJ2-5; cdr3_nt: TGTGCCAGCAGAAACGCGGAGACCCAGTACTTC; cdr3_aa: CASRNAETQYF
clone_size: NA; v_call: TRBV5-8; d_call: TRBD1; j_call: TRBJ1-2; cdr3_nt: TGTGCCAGCAGCTTTTCAGGGGGAAACTATGGCTACACCTTC; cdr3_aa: CASSFSGGNYGYTF
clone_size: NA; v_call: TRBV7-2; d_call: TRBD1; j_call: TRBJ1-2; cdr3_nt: TGTGCCAGCAGCTTTACAGGACAGGGGGTCAATGGCTACACCTTC; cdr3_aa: CASSFTGQGVNGYTF
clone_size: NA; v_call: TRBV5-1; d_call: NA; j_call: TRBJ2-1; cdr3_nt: TGCGCCAGCAGCTATTCGTACAATGAGCAGTTCTTC; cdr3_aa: CASSYSYNEQFF
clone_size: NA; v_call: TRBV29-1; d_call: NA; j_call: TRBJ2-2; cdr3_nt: TGCAGCGTTGACGGGGGGAACACCGGGGAGCTGTTTTTT; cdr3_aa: CSVDGGNTGELFF
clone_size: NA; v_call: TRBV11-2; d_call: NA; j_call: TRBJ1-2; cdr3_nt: TGTGCCAGCAGCTTAGCATGGCAGGGTAAAGGGTACACCTTC; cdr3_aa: CASSLAWQGKGYTF
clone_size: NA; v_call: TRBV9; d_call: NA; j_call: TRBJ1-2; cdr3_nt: TGTGCCAGCAGCGCTCTCGGTATCACAGCTAACTATGGCTACACCTTC; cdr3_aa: CASSALGITANYGYTF
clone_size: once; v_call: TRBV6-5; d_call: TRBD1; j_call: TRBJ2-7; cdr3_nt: TGTGCCAGCCGTGGGGACAGGCGAACCTACGAGCAGTACTTC; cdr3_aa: CASRGDRRTYEQYF
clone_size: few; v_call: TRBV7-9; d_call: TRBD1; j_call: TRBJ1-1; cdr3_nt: TGTGCCAGCAGCCTGTACCCGGGACAGGGAGCTTTCTTT; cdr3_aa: CASSLYPGQGAFF
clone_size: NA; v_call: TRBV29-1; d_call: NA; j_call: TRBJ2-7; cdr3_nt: TGCAGCGTTCTCCGGGACGGGAGCTCCTACGAGCAGTACTTC; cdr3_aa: CSVLRDGSSYEQYF
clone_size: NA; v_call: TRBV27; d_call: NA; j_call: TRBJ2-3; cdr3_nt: TGTGCCAGCAGTTTATCTAGCGGCCACACAGATACGCAGTATTTT; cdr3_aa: CASSLSSGHTDTQYF
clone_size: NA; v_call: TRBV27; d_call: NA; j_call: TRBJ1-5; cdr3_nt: TGTGCCAGCAGTTTAACCCCGGGACTTGACGGCAATCAGCCCCAGCATTTT; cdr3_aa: CASSLTPGLDGNQPQHF